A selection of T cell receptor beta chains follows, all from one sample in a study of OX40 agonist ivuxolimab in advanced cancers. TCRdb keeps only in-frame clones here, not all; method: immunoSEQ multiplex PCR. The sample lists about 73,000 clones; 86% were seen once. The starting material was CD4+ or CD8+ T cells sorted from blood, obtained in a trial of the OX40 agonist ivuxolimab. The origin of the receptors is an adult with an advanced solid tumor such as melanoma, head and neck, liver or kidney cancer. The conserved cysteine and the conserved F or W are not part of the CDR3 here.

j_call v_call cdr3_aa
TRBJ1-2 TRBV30 AWSATGNYGYT
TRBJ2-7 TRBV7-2 ASSPGTGFSYEQY
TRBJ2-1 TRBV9 ASSAGLAGWDNEQF
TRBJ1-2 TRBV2 ASRVLGYT
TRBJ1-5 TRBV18 ASSPRGGGGQPQH
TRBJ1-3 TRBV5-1 ASARGENWLRGNTIY
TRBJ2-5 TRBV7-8 ASSRRETQY
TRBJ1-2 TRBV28 ASSLWGRIGYT
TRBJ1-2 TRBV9 ASSERDTELHYGYT
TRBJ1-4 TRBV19 ASSGGNHGEKLF
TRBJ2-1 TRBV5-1 ASSTIRDQRYNEQF
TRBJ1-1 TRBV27 ASSARSVVSAF
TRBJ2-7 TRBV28 ASSSPPAGEYEQY
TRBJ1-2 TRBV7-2 ASSLVSGPYGYT
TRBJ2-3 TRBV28 ASNRVPTDTQY
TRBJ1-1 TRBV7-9 ASRGGNTEAF
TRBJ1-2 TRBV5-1 ASSLGTGWESGYT
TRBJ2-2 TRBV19 ASSQGRYGELF
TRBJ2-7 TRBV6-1 ASSTGPGDYEQY
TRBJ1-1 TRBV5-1 SSRVGDRETEAF
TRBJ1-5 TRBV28 ASNLDRSNQPQH
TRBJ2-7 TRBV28 ASSRTGSSSYEQY
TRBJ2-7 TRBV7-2 ASSLWAGEAYEQY
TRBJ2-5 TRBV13 ASSIVLAGTETQY
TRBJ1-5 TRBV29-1 SVEEDSNQPQH
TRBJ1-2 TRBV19 ASSILDRVYGYT
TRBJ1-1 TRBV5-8 ASSSGTGWTEAF
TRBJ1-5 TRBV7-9 ASSPEAELGHNQPQH
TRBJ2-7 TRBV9 ASSATQGYEQY